This T cell receptor (beta chain) was obtained from a study of T cell repertoires in cytomegalovirus infection. Study-level background: Recently described HLA-C-restricted plus well-studied HLA-B-restricted CMV epitopes were used. Public TCR beta signatures provided an indication of both CMV infection and a matching HLA type.

Using its own MiXCR run on the reads, TCRdb lists one record per CDR3 protein. The table lists around 310,000 distinct CDR3 sequences, 25% to 35% of them singletons. Concerning this clonotype: The antigen is unknown. At one end, the junction sequence differs from germline, possibly due to a read error.

The CDR3 length is 14 residues. Study-level findings and limits: There were HLA-C-restricted CMV-specific TCR beta clonotypes dominating the ex vivo response. CMV carriers with the relevant HLA were identified by cumulative public TCR beta family frequency.

The chain links TRBV5-3 to TRBJ2-1, with 9 bases identical to TRBD1. TRBV5-3 is an ORF; its function is uncertain. Sequencing used cultured PBMCs, obtained from culture after CMV antigen stimulation. This receptor was taken from a human donor in good health (CMV status not recorded). Some clones in this sample may be carry-over from other donors' samples. CDR3 region: CASSLGTGFNEQFF. DNA for the CDR3: TGTGCCAGCAGCTTAGGGACAGGGTTTAATGAGCAGTTCTTC.